This T cell receptor (beta chain) was identified during a study of cytomegalovirus exposure and HLA in healthy donors. Libraries were prepared by immunoSEQ multiplex PCR; TCRdb keeps only in-frame clonotypes and omits some of them. The table shows 110,000 to 150,000 clones, with around 85% occurring only once. This clone was detected only a few times. Germline V gene lookup returns CDR1 ENHRY and CDR2 SYGVKD. J gave up 3 bases and V 5 bases, and 3 bases lay outside the gene matches. The CDR3 consists of 14 residues. Donors came from a validation cohort of over a hundred subjects, distinct from the first 666-subject cohort.

The chain has TRBV10-3 and TRBJ2-7; 11 bases align to TRBD2. This TCR came from a man aged 18-30 years in good health and CMV-seronegative. Sequenced sample: PBMCs. The CDR3 sequence: CAISSGTSGYEQYF. In nucleotides, the CDR3 is TGTGCCATCAGTTCCGGGACTAGCGGCTACGAGCAGTACTTC.